The rows below give T cell receptor beta chains drawn from one sample of a study of control samples from healthy donors and cancer patients. Generated by immunoSEQ multiplex PCR, the TCRdb table keeps only in-frame clones and is missing some. The sample holds 150,000 to 180,000 clones; about 94% are singletons and the top ten take about 5.2%. The source material was blood. Receptors originate from a man aged 35 to 55 in good health. The CDR3 runs from the conserved cysteine through the conserved F or W. D genes are given only for firm matches. Clone size is shown for a subset of rows, as once, few, many or a class of expanded clone.

J: TRBJ2-3; length: 15; D: NA; V: TRBV19; size: NA; CDR3: CASSRPGSPPDTQYF; DNA: TGTGCCAGTAGTCGGCCAGGCAGCCCCCCAGATACGCAGTATTTT
J: TRBJ1-2; length: 18; D: NA; V: TRBV3-1/TRBV3-2; size: NA; CDR3: CASSQDKEGGVANYGYTF; DNA: TGTGCCAGCAGCCAAGATAAAGAGGGCGGAGTAGCTAACTATGGCTACACCTTC
J: TRBJ1-1; length: 14; D: NA; V: TRBV6-5; size: NA; CDR3: CASSPKNAGEGTFF; DNA: TGTGCCAGCAGCCCCAAGAACGCTGGGGAGGGAACTTTCTTT
J: TRBJ1-5; length: 13; D: NA; V: TRBV28; size: NA; CDR3: CASSFSSNQPQHF; DNA: TGTGCCAGCAGTTTTTCCAGCAATCAGCCCCAGCATTTT
J: TRBJ2-3; length: 13; D: NA; V: TRBV7-9; size: NA; CDR3: CASSLVGTDTQYF; DNA: TGTGCCAGCAGCTTAGTGGGCACAGATACGCAGTATTTT
J: TRBJ1-2; length: 17; D: NA; V: TRBV2; size: NA; CDR3: CASSKSRYETSTYGYTF; DNA: TGTGCCAGCAGCAAGAGTCGATACGAGACGTCTACCTATGGCTACACCTTC
J: TRBJ1-2; length: 14; D: NA; V: TRBV6-5; size: NA; CDR3: CASSLGWGRDGYTF; DNA: TGTGCCAGCTCGTTGGGCTGGGGCAGGGATGGCTACACCTTC
J: TRBJ1-1; length: 13; D: NA; V: TRBV5-4; size: NA; CDR3: CASASAPNTEAFF; DNA: TGTGCCAGCGCTTCAGCTCCCAACACTGAAGCTTTCTTT
J: TRBJ1-3; length: 14; D: NA; V: TRBV7-9; size: NA; CDR3: CASSLSERVYDIYF; DNA: TGTGCCAGCAGCCTTTCGGAAAGGGTATATGACATATATTTT
J: TRBJ1-5; length: 14; D: NA; V: TRBV15; size: NA; CDR3: CATSRGGYNQPQHF; DNA: TGTGCCACCAGCAGAGGGGGGTACAATCAGCCCCAGCATTTT
J: TRBJ2-7; length: 10; D: NA; V: TRBV30; size: NA; CDR3: CAWGNYEQYF; DNA: TGTGCCTGGGGTAACTACGAGCAGTACTTC
J: TRBJ2-3; length: 13; D: NA; V: TRBV5-4; size: once; CDR3: CASSPAPMDTQYF; DNA: TGTGCCAGCAGCCCGGCCCCGATGGATACGCAGTATTTT
J: TRBJ2-6; length: 16; D: TRBD1; V: TRBV19; size: NA; CDR3: CASRGDSRSGANVLTF; DNA: TGTGCCAGTAGGGGGGACAGCCGCTCTGGGGCCAACGTCCTGACTTTC
J: TRBJ1-3; length: 16; D: NA; V: TRBV6-2/TRBV6-3; size: NA; CDR3: CASSQRPGLSRNTIYF; DNA: TGTGCCAGCAGCCAAAGACCGGGACTCAGCCGAAACACCATATATTTT
J: TRBJ1-6; length: 16; D: TRBD1; V: TRBV5-1; size: NA; CDR3: CASSFDLGQGSSPLHF; DNA: TGCGCCAGCAGCTTCGACTTGGGACAGGGTAGTTCACCCCTCCACTTT
J: TRBJ2-1; length: 15; D: NA; V: TRBV7-9; size: once; CDR3: CASSPVQGGWNEQFF; DNA: TGTGCCAGCAGCCCAGTGCAGGGGGGATGGAATGAGCAGTTCTTC
J: TRBJ2-7; length: 15; D: TRBD2; V: TRBV4-1; size: NA; CDR3: CASSPTSGGDYEQYF; DNA: TGCGCCAGCAGCCCCACTAGCGGGGGAGATTACGAGCAGTACTTC
J: TRBJ2-2; length: 16; D: TRBD2; V: TRBV27; size: NA; CDR3: CASSLPSGGNTGELFF; DNA: TGTGCCAGCAGTTTACCTAGCGGGGGGAACACCGGGGAGCTGTTTTTT
J: TRBJ2-1; length: 15; D: NA; V: TRBV4-1; size: NA; CDR3: CASSQEEYRANEQFF; DNA: TGCGCCAGCAGCCAAGAGGAATACAGGGCGAATGAGCAGTTCTTC
J: TRBJ1-5; length: 12; D: NA; V: TRBV6-5; size: NA; CDR3: CASSLRLEPQHF; DNA: TGTGCCAGCAGTCTCCGACTCGAGCCCCAGCATTTT
J: TRBJ1-1; length: 14; D: NA; V: TRBV5-1; size: NA; CDR3: CASSSGGPGTEAFF; DNA: TGCGCCAGCAGCTCGGGGGGGCCGGGGACTGAAGCTTTCTTT
J: TRBJ1-1; length: 13; D: NA; V: TRBV24-1; size: NA; CDR3: CATSEGIGTEAFF; DNA: TGTGCCACCAGTGAAGGGATCGGAACTGAAGCTTTCTTT
J: TRBJ1-5; length: 14; D: NA; V: TRBV28; size: NA; CDR3: CASSSGQTLQPQHF; DNA: TGTGCCAGCAGTTCAGGACAGACCCTTCAGCCCCAGCATTTT
J: TRBJ1-2; length: 13; D: NA; V: TRBV27; size: NA; CDR3: CASRKGGLNGYTF; DNA: TGTGCCAGCAGGAAGGGGGGTTTGAATGGCTACACCTTC
J: TRBJ2-7; length: 15; D: TRBD1; V: TRBV18; size: NA; CDR3: CASSFGGTGGYEQYF; DNA: TGTGCCAGCTCATTCGGAGGGACAGGGGGCTACGAGCAGTACTTC
J: TRBJ1-1; length: 16; D: NA; V: TRBV6-5; size: NA; CDR3: CASSFKGGELNTEAFF; DNA: TGTGCCAGCAGTTTCAAAGGTGGGGAATTGAACACTGAAGCTTTCTTT
J: TRBJ1-6; length: 16; D: NA; V: TRBV7-8; size: NA; CDR3: CASRPSDLGLSSPLHF; DNA: TGTGCCAGCAGGCCCTCCGACTTAGGGCTAAGTTCACCCCTCCACTTT
J: TRBJ1-3; length: 15; D: NA; V: TRBV7-2; size: NA; CDR3: CASSPTSHSGNTIYF; DNA: TGTGCCAGCAGCCCGACTTCTCACTCTGGAAACACCATATATTTT
J: TRBJ2-2; length: 15; D: TRBD2; V: TRBV5-1; size: NA; CDR3: CASSRTSPNTGELFF; DNA: TGCGCCAGCAGCAGGACTAGCCCGAACACCGGGGAGCTGTTTTTT
J: TRBJ2-5; length: 16; D: TRBD1; V: TRBV5-6; size: NA; CDR3: CASSLAPGTVRETQYF; DNA: TGTGCCAGCAGCTTGGCCCCCGGGACAGTGAGGGAGACCCAGTACTTC
J: TRBJ2-7; length: 15; D: NA; V: TRBV4-1; size: NA; CDR3: CASSQRFAGFYEQYF; DNA: TGCGCCAGCAGCCAGAGATTCGCCGGCTTCTACGAGCAGTACTTC
J: TRBJ1-5; length: 14; D: NA; V: TRBV2; size: NA; CDR3: CASFRDRSNQPQHF; DNA: TGTGCCAGCTTCAGAGACAGAAGCAATCAGCCCCAGCATTTT
J: TRBJ2-2; length: 15; D: NA; V: TRBV4-1; size: NA; CDR3: CASSQVWDAVGELFF; DNA: TGCGCCAGCAGCCAAGTATGGGATGCGGTCGGGGAGCTGTTTTTT
J: TRBJ2-1; length: 15; D: NA; V: TRBV6-5; size: NA; CDR3: CASNPQGPSYNEQFF; DNA: TGTGCCAGCAACCCACAGGGTCCCTCCTACAATGAGCAGTTCTTC
J: TRBJ2-7; length: 14; D: TRBD2; V: TRBV9; size: NA; CDR3: CASSSGGGLQQQYF; DNA: TGTGCCAGCAGCTCGGGAGGGGGGCTCCAGCAGCAGTACTTC